These 2 T cell receptor beta chains came from one sample sequenced in a study of T cells in Graves' hyperthyroidism and ophthalmopathy. Amplification of TCR beta CDR3 regions was performed using RNA transcripts as template. First-round RT-PCR targeting the TCR CDR3 was performed with the HTBI primer set. TCRdb passed the multiplex PCR reads through MiXCR, listing each CDR3 protein once. In the table there are roughly 280,000 distinct CDR3 sequences, around 20% of which are singletons. The material sequenced was blood. Receptors were obtained from a man in his thirties or forties with Graves' ophthalmopathy.

This clonotype was picked up a small number of times. The V and J genes are TRBV6-2 or TRBV6-3 and TRBJ2-3, with no clear D. The CDR3 has 16 amino acids. CDR1 MNHEY and CDR2 SVGEGT come from the germline V gene. Trimming pared 2 bases from V and 5 bases from J, leaving 17 bases between. The CDR3: CASSYQAADLGDTQYF. The CDR3, as DNA: TGTGCCAGCAGTTACCAGGCAGCCGACCTTGGAGATACGCAGTATTTT.

Points on this clonotype: One end of the junction fails to match germline, which may point to a read error. Here the CDR3 reads CANSRDSNYGYTF. In DNA, the CDR3 is TGCGCCAACAGCAGGGACAGCAACTATGGCTACACCTTC. This chain links TRBV5-1 with TRBJ1-2; 7 bases are a match to TRBD1. The CDR3 consists of 13 residues. Per the germline V gene, CDR1 is SGHRS and CDR2 is YFSETQ. The full variable domain, in which reference TRBV5-1 and TRBJ1-2 provide the parts outside the CDR3, is KAGVTQTPRYLIKTRGQQVTLSCSPISGHRSVSWYQQTPGQGLQFLFEYFSETQRNKGNFPGRFSGRQFSNSRSEMNVSTLELGDSALYLCANSRDSNYGYTFGSGTRLTVV.